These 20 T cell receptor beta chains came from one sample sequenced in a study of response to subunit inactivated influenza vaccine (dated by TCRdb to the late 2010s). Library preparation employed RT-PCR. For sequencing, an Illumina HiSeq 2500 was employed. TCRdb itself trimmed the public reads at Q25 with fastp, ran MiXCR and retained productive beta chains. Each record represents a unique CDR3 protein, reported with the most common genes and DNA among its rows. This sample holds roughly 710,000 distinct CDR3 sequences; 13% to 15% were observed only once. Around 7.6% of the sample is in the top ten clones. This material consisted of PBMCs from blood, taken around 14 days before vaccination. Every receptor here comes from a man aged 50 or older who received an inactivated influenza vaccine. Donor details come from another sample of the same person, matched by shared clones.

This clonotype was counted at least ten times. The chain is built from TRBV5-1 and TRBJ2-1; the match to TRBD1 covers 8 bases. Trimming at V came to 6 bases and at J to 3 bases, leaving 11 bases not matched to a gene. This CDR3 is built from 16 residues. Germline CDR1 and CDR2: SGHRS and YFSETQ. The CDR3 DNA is TGCGCCAGCACCCCAGGGGGCCTAGGGAACTACAATGAGCAGTTCTTC. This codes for CASTPGGLGNYNEQFF.

The CDR3 reads CASSYSRGLDEQFF. The CDR3 DNA reads as TGCGCCAGCAGCTACAGCAGGGGACTCGATGAGCAGTTCTTC. The gene calls are TRBV5-1 and TRBJ2-1; D could derive from TRBD1 or TRBD2 (6 bases each). The germline V gene encodes CDR1 SGHRS and CDR2 YFSETQ. The length of the CDR3 is 14 residues. V shed 3 bases and J shed 8 bases, with 15 bases lying between them.

The CDR3 loop is CAWSDTPSTEQFF. CDR3 nucleotides: TGTGCCTGGAGCGATACTCCTAGCACTGAGCAGTTCTTC. This chain links TRBV30 with TRBJ2-1, with D possibly being TRBD2 (5 bases). From germline, CDR1 is GTSNPN and CDR2 SVGIG (reference sequence). V gave up 3 bases and J gave up 9 bases, with 15 bases separating them. The CDR3 is 13 amino acids.

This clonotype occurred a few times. CDR3 residues: CASSDLAVLGNEQFF. DNA of the CDR3: TGTGCCAGCAGTGATCTAGCGGTTCTAGGGAATGAGCAGTTCTTC. The chain combines TRBV25-1 with TRBJ2-1; 7 bases align to TRBD2. V trimming: 3 bases; J trimming: 7 bases; junction bases outside the gene matches: 9. Germline CDR1 is MGHDK and CDR2 is SYGVNS. This CDR3 is built from 15 residues.

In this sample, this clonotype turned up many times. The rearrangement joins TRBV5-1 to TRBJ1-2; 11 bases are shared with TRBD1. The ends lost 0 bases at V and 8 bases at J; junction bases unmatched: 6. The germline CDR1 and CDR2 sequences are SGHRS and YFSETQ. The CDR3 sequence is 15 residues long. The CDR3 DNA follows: TGCGCCAGCAGCTTGGCGGGGACAGGGGGTGAGGGCTACACCTTC. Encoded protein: CASSLAGTGGEGYTF.

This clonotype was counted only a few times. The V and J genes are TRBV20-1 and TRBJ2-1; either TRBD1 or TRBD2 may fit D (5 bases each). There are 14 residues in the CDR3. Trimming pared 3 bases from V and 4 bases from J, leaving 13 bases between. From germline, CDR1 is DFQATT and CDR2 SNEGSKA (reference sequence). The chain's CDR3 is CSARAGTQYNEQFF. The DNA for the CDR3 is TGCAGTGCTAGGGCCGGGACCCAATACAATGAGCAGTTCTTC.

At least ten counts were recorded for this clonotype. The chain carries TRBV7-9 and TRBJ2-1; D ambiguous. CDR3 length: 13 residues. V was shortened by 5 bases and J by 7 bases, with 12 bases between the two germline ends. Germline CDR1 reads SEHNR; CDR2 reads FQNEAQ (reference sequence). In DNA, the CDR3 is TGTGCCAGCAGCCCCGGCTATTGGAATGAGCAGTTCTTC. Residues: CASSPGYWNEQFF.

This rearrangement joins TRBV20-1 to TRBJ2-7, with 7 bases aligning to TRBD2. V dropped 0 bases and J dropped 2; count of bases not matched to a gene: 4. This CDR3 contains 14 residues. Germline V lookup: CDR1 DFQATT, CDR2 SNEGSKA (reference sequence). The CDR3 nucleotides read TGCAGTGCTAGAGACAGCGGGACCGCCTACGAGCAGTACTTC. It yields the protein CSARDSGTAYEQYF.

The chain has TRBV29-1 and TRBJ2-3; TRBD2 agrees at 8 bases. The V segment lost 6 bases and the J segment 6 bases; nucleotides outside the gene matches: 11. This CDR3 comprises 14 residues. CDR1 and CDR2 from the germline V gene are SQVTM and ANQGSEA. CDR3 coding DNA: TGCAGCGTACTTGGGCTAGCGGGCCACGATACGCAGTATTTT. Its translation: CSVLGLAGHDTQYF.

This chain's CDR3 is CSARSSWFSPYEQYF. The DNA of the CDR3 is TGCAGTGCTAGAAGTAGTTGGTTCTCACCCTACGAGCAGTACTTC. This chain uses TRBV20-1 with TRBJ2-7; no reliable D call. Trimming removed 2 bases from V and 2 bases from J, with 16 bases in between. The CDR3 is 15 amino acids. CDR1 is DFQATT and CDR2 is SNEGSKA in the germline V gene (reference sequence).

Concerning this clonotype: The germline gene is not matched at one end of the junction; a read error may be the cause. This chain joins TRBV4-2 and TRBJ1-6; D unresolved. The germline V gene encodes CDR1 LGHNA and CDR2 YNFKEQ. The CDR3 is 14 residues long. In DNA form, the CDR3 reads TGTGCCAGCAGCCCGACGGCCTACAATTCACCCCTCCACTTT. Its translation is CASSPTAYNSPLHF.

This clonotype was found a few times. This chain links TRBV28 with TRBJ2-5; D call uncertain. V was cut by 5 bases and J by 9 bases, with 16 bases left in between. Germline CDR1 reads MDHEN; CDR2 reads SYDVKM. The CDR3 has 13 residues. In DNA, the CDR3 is TGTGCCAGCAGTCCTTGGACCAAGCAGGCCCAGTACTTC. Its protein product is CASSPWTKQAQYF.

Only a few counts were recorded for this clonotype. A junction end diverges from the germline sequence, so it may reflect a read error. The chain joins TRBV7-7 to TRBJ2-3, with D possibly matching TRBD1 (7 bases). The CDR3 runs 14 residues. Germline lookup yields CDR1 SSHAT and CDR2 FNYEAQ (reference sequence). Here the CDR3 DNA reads TGTGCTAGCAGCGGCGGAGGGGGCGCCGATACGCAGTATTTT. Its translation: CASSGGGGADTQYF.

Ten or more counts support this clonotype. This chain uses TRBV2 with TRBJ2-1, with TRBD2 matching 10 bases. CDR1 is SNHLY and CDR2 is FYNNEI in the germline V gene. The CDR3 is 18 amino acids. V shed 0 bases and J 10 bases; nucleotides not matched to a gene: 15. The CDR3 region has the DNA TGTGCCAGCAGTGAAGCCGGGATCGGACTAGCGGCTAAAATGGAGCAGTTCTTC. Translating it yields CASSEAGIGLAAKMEQFF.

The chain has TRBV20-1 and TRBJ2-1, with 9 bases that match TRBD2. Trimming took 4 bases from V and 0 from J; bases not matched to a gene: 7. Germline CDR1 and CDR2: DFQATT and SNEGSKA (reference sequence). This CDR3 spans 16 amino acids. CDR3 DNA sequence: TGCAGTGCTACCAAGCGGGAGGCGAGCTCCTACAATGAGCAGTTCTTC. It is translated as CSATKREASSYNEQFF.

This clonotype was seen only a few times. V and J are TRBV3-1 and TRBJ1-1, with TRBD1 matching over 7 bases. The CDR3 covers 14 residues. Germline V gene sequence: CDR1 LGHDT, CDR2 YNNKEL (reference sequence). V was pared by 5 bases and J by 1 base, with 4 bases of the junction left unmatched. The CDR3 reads CASSSRDRNTEAFF. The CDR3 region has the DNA TGTGCCAGCAGCTCCCGGGACAGGAACACTGAAGCTTTCTTT. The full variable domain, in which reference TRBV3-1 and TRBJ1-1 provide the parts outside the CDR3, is DTAVSQTPKYLVTQMGNDKSIKCEQNLGHDTMYWYKQDSKKFLKIMFSYNNKELIINETVPNRFSPKSPDKAHLNLHINSLELGDSAVYFCASSSRDRNTEAFFGQGTRLTVV.

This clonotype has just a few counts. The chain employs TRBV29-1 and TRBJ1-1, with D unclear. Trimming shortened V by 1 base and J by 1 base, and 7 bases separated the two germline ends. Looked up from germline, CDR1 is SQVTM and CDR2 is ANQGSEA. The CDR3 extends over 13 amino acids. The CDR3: CSVEVHRNTEAFF. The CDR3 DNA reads TGCAGCGTTGAAGTACATAGGAACACTGAAGCTTTCTTT. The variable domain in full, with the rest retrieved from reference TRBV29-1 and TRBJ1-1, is SAVISQKPSRDICQRGTSLTIQCQVDSQVTMMFWYRQQPGQSLTLIATANQGSEATYESGFVIDKFPISRPNLTFSTLTVSNMSPEDSSIYLCSVEVHRNTEAFFGQGTRLTVV.

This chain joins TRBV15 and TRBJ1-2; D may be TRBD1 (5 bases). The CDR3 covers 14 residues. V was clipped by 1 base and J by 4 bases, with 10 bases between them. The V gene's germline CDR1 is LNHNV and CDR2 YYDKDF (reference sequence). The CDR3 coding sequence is TGTGCCACCAGCAGAGGCAGGGAAAGCTATGGCTACACCTTC. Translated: CATSRGRESYGYTF.

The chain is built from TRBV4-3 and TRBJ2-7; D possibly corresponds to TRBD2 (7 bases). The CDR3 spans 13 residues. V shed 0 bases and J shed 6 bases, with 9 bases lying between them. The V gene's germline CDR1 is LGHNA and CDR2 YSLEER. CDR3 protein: CASSQDRGAEQYF. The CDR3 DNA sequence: TGCGCCAGCAGCCAAGATCGGGGGGCCGAGCAGTACTTC.

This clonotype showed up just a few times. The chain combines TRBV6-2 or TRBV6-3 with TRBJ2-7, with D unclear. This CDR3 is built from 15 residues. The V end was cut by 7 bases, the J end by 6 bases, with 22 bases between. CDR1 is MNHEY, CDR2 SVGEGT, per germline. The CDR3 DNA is TGTGCCAGCAAAGCCAACCAGATCGAGACGCTCGAGCAGTACTTC. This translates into CASKANQIETLEQYF.